This T cell receptor beta chain was recovered during a study of shared T cell receptors in the human thymus. This CDR3 is built from 16 residues. The germline V gene encodes CDR1 LNHNV and CDR2 YYDKDF (reference sequence). TCRdb's table, derived via immunoSEQ multiplex PCR, lists solely in-frame clones and lacks some. The sample has some 700,000 clones; approximately 83% are singletons. The same data also contributed to another study, on human thymus T cells.

The clonotype originates from a girl younger than two with a congenital heart defect. Sequencing was done on a sample of thymocytes. The V and J genes are TRBV15 and TRBJ2-7; D not resolved. CDR3 sequence (DNA): TGTGCTCCCCGTGCCGGTCTGATGTCGACTCACTACGAGCAGTACTTC. Protein: CAPRAGLMSTHYEQYF.